This TCR beta chain was recorded in a study of blood T cell repertoires in COVID-19 (dated by TCRdb to 2018 to 2021). With respect to the entire study: Samples from collaborators originated in the United States, Italy and Spain and spanned both the acute and convalescent phases of COVID-19. The material from the prospective study consisted of cDNA or gDNA derived from T cells, B-cell-depleted T cells, or PBMCs. Subjects who had been exposed to COVID-19, were actively infected with it, or had recovered from it provided the deeply sampled blood TCRbeta repertoires that made up the dataset. A freely available public database, intended as a resource for researchers studying the immune response to SARS-CoV-2, is where the repertoires were released. Samples came from the ongoing ImmuneRACE study (first 160 participants) plus 1,254 subjects from 6 global collaborators. A de-identified subject ID, COVID-19 status, age in years and sex were almost always included in the sample metadata. Where available, HLA class I and class II types were taken from metadata supplied by the sample provider and were not determined by assay-based typing. What the authors observed across the whole study: Clinical and demographic metadata were provided uncurated, with the amount varying by source and participant.

Collaborating institutions collected whole blood in K2EDTA tubes following their own protocols. Collaborator samples were shipped for TCRbeta analysis as frozen whole blood, isolated PBMCs, or DNA extracted from either sample type. The immunoSEQ Assay, a bias-controlled multiplex PCR, was used to amplify TCRbeta CDR3 regions from genomic DNA. Concerning the study's data processing: Within the assay, amplification of reference gene primers was used to estimate how many nucleated cells each sample contained. Sequence reads were collapsed and filtered to measure the absolute abundance of every unique TCRbeta CDR3 rearrangement. For each sample, productive Simpson clonality was calculated as the square root of Simpson's diversity index across productive rearrangements. TCRdb holds this immuneACCESS table with in-frame rearrangements only. Some clones are missing; in checked studies, unresolved V genes explain under half, and the rest has no known cause. That table supplies the V and J calls and clone size; D and trimming were determined from the DNA. For this sample the table gives a few hundred thousand clones, of which 80% to 90% were detected only once. Roughly 2.4% of the sample comes from the top ten.

Trimming removed 1 base from V and 7 bases from J; the gene matches leave 10 bases unexplained. The germline V gene sets CDR1 to SGHRS and CDR2 to YFSETQ. The CDR3 runs 16 residues from the cysteine to the phenylalanine. Only the CDR3 region is kept as DNA, spanning 48 bases read in frame from base 1. For this clone: There is no known antigen for this receptor. Base qualities are not at hand, and no much larger clone is one base apart.

This chain joins TRBV5-1 to TRBJ2-4; a stretch of 8 junction bases matches TRBD1. The TCR comes from a woman aged 45 to 65 with acute or convalescent COVID-19. Sequences were obtained from peripheral blood. Read as DNA, the sequence is TGCGCCAGCAGCTTGCCCGGGACAGGAGAATTTAACATTCAGTACTTC. It encodes CASSLPGTGEFNIQYF. The variable domain in full, with residues beyond the CDR3 obtained from the reference TRBV5-1 and TRBJ2-4 genes, is KAGVTQTPRYLIKTRGQQVTLSCSPISGHRSVSWYQQTPGQGLQFLFEYFSETQRNKGNFPGRFSGRQFSNSRSEMNVSTLELGDSALYLCASSLPGTGEFNIQYFGAGTRLSVL.